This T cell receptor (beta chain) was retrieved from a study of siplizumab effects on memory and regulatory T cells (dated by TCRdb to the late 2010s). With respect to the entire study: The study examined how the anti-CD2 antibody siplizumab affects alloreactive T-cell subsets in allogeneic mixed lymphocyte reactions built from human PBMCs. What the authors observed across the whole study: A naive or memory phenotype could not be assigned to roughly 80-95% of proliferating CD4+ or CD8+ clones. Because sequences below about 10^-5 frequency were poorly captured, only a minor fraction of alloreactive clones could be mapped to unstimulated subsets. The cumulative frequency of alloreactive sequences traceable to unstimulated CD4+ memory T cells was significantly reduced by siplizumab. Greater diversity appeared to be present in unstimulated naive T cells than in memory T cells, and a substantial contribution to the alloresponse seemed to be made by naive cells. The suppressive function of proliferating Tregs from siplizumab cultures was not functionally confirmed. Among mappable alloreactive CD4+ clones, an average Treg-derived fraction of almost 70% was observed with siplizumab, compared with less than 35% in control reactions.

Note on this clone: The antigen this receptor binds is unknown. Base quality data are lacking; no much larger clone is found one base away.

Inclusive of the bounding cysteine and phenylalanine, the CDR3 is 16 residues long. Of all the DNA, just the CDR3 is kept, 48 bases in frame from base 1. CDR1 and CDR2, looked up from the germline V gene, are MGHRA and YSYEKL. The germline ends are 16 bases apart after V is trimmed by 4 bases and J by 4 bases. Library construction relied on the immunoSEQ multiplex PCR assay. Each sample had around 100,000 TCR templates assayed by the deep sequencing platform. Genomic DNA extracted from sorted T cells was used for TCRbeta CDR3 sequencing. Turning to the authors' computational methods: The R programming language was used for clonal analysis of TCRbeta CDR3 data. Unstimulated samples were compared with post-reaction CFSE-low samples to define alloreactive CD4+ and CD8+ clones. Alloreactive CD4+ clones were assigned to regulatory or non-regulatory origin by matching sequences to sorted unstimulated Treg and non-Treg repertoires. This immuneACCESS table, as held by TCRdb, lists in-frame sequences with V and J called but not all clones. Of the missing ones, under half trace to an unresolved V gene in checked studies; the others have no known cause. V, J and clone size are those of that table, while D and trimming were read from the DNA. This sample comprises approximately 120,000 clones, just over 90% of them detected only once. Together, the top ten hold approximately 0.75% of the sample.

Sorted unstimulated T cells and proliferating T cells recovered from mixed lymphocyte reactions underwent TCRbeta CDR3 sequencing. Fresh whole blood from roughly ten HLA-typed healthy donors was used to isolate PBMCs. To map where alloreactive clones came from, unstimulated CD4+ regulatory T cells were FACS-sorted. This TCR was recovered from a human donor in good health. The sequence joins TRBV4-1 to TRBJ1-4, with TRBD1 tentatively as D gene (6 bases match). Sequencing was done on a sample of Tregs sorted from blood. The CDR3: CASSPQGSRGNEKLFF. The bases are TGCGCCAGCAGCCCCCAAGGCAGCAGGGGTAATGAAAAACTGTTTTTT.